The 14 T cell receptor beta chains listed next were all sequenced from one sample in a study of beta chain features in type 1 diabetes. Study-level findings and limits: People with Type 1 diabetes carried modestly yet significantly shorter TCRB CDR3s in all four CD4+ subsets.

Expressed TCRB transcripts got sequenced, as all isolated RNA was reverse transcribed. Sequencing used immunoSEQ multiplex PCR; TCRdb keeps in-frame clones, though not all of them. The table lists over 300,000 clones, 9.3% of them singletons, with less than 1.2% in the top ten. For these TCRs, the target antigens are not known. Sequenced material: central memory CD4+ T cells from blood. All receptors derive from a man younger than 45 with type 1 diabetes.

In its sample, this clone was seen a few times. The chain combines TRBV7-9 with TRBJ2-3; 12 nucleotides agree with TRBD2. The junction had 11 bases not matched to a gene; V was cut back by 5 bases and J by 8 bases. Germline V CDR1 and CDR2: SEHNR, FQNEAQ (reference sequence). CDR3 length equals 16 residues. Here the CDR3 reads CASSTRLAGAEGTQYF. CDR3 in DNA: TGTGCCAGCAGCACCCGACTAGCGGGGGCCGAAGGTACGCAGTATTTT.

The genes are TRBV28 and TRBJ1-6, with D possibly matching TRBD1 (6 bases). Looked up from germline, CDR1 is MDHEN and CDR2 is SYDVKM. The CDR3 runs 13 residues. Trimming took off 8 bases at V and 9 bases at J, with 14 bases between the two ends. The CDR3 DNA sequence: TGTGCCAGCGACACAGGGAATGGTTCACCCCTCCACTTT. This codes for CASDTGNGSPLHF. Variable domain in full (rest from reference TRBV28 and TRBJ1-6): DVKVTQSSRYLVKRTGEKVFLECVQDMDHENMFWYRQDPGLGLRLIYFSYDVKMKEKGDIPEGYSVSREKKERFSLILESASTNQTSMYLCASDTGNGSPLHFGNGTRLTVT.

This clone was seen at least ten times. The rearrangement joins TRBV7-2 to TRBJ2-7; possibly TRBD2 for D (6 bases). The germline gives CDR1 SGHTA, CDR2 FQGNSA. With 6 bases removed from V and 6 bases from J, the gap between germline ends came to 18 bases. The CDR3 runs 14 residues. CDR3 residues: CASRLSGTPLEQYF. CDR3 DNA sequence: TGTGCCAGCAGGTTGTCCGGGACTCCTCTCGAGCAGTACTTC.

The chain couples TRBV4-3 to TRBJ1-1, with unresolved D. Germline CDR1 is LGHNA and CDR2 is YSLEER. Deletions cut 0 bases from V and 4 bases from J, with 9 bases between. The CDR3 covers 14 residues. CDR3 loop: CASSQDMGITEAFF. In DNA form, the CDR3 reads TGCGCCAGCAGCCAAGATATGGGTATCACTGAAGCTTTCTTT.

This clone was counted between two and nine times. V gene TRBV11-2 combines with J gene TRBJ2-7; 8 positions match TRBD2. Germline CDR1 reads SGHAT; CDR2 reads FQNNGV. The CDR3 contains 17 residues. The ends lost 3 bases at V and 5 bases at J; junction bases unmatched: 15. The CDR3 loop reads CASSFGPPGGRLDEQYF. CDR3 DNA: TGTGCCAGCAGCTTTGGACCCCCGGGGGGGCGGCTTGACGAGCAGTACTTC.

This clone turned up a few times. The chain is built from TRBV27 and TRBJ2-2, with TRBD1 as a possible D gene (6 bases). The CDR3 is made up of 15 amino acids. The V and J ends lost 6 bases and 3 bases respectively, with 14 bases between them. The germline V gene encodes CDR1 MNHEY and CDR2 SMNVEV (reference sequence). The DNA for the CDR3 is TGTGCCAGCAGCCGCCAGGACAGAGACACCGGGGAGCTGTTTTTT. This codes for CASSRQDRDTGELFF.

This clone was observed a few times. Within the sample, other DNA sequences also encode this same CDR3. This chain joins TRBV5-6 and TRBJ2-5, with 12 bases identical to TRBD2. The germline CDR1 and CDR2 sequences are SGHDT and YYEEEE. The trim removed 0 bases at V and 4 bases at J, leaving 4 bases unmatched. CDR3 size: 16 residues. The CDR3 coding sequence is TGTGCCAGCAGCTTGGGGCTAGCGGGGGGGCGAGAGACCCAGTACTTC. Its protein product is CASSLGLAGGRETQYF.

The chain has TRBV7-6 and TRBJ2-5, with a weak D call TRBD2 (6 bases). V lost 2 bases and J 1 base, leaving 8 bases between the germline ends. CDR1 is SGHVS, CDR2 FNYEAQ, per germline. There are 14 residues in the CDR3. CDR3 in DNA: TGTGCCAGCAGCTTACGGGGGTTCCAAGAGACCCAGTACTTC. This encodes CASSLRGFQETQYF.

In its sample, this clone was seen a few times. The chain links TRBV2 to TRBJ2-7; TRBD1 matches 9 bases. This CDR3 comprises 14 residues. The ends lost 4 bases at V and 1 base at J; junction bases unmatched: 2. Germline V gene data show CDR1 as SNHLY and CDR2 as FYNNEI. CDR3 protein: CASSVQGASYEQYF. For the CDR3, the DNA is TGTGCCAGCAGTGTACAGGGGGCGTCCTACGAGCAGTACTTC.

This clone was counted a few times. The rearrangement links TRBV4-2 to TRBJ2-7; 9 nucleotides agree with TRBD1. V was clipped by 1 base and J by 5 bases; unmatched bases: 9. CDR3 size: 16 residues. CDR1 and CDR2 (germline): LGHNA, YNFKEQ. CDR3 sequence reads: CASSQVWTGAVHEQYF. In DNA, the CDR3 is TGTGCCAGCAGCCAAGTTTGGACAGGGGCCGTCCACGAGCAGTACTTC.

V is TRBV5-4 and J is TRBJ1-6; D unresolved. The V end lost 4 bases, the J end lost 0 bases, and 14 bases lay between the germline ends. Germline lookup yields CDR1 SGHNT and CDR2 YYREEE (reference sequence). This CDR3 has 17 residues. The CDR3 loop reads CASSQQWRSSYNSPLHF. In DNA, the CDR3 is TGTGCCAGCAGCCAACAGTGGCGGAGCTCCTATAATTCACCCCTCCACTTT.

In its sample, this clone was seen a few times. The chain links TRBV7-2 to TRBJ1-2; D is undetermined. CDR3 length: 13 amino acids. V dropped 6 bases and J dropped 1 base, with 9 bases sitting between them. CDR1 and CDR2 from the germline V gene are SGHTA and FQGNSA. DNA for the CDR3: TGTGCCAGCAGTCCACACTATAACTATGGCTACACCTTC. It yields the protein CASSPHYNYGYTF.

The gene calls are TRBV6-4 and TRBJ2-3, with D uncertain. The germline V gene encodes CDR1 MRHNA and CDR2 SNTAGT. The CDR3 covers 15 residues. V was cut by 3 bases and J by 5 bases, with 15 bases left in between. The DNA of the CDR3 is TGTGCCAGCAGTGAAGAAAGACTGTCAGAAGATACGCAGTATTTT. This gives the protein CASSEERLSEDTQYF.

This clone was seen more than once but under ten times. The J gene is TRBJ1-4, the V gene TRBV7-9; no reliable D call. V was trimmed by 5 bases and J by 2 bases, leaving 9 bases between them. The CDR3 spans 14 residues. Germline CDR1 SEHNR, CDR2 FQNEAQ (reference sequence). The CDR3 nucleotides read TGTGCCAGCAGCCTGCCGGCGACTAATGAAAAACTGTTTTTT. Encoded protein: CASSLPATNEKLFF.